A selection of T cell receptor beta chains follows, all from one sample in a study of beta chain features in type 1 diabetes. Generated by immunoSEQ multiplex PCR, the TCRdb table keeps only in-frame clones and is missing some. The table records about 220,000 clones, approximately 11% of them present only once. Sequenced: central memory CD4+ T cells from blood. The receptors come from a man between 18 and 35 years old in good health. The conserved cysteine and the conserved F or W are not part of the CDR3 here.

len	j_gene	v_gene	CDR3aa
12	TRBJ2-5	TRBV29-1	SVSLGHAGETQY
13	TRBJ2-3	TRBV11-2	ASSRSGTDGDTQY
11	TRBJ1-5	TRBV6-6	ASSYSGDQPQH
10	TRBJ1-1	TRBV9	ASSGTDTEAF
14	TRBJ2-3	TRBV2	ASSDLASGGADTQY
13	TRBJ2-3	TRBV7-9	ASSLPGSSTDTQY
12	TRBJ2-2	TRBV30	AWSSDPDTGELF
10	TRBJ1-1	TRBV6-6	ASIQGDTEAF
13	TRBJ2-5	TRBV5-1	ASSLLAGGQETQY
11	TRBJ1-2	TRBV7-2	ASSWPIVGGYT